This passage covers 22 T cell receptor beta chains from one sample sequenced in a study of blood T cell repertoires in COVID-19. Using immunoSEQ multiplex PCR, the repertoire was profiled, and TCRdb retains in-frame clones only, with some absent. This table holds about 61,000 clones, approximately 80% found once. Material: peripheral blood. These receptors were taken from a man aged 80 or over with active or convalescent COVID-19.

V and J are TRBV3-1 (or the pseudogene TRBV3-2) and TRBJ1-6, with 9 bases matching TRBD1. This CDR3 has 15 residues. V shed 2 bases, J shed 10 bases, and the junction held 6 bases outside the gene matches. Germline values: CDR1 LGHDT, CDR2 YNNKEL (reference sequence). The CDR3 loop is CASSQLGTGNSPLHF. The CDR3 nucleotides read TGTGCCAGCAGCCAATTGGGGACAGGGAACTCACCCCTCCACTTT.

This chain uses TRBV10-3 with TRBJ2-7; the match to TRBD1 covers 7 bases. The CDR3 covers 14 residues. The V and J ends lost 8 bases and 2 bases, in that order; junction bases with no gene match: 9. The V gene's germline CDR1 is ENHRY and CDR2 SYGVKD. CDR3: CAIAGQDRTYEQYF. The CDR3 DNA sequence: TGTGCCATCGCAGGACAGGATCGTACCTACGAGCAGTACTTC.

This clone occurred once. The CDR3 DNA follows: TGTGCCAGCAGCGCCGGCGGGAGGGCGGCCAACAATGAGCAGTTCTTC. Translation gives CASSAGGRAANNEQFF. The rearrangement links TRBV9 to TRBJ2-1; 9 bases align to TRBD2. After removal of 3 bases from V and 5 bases from J, the junction contained 9 bases not matched to a gene. The germline gives CDR1 SGDLS, CDR2 YYNGEE. This CDR3 region has 16 residues.

The chain joins TRBV7-9 to TRBJ2-3, with 9 bases aligning to TRBD2. The germline V gene encodes CDR1 SEHNR and CDR2 FQNEAQ (reference sequence). CDR3 size: 12 residues. The CDR3: CALGGRADTQYF. The CDR3 DNA reads as TGTGCTCTGGGCGGGAGGGCAGATACGCAGTATTTT.

J is TRBJ2-5 and V is TRBV27; 8 positions agree with TRBD1. The germline V gene has CDR1 MNHEY and CDR2 SMNVEV (reference sequence). This CDR3 contains 16 residues. Losses at the gene ends were 3 bases for V and 6 bases for J; bases not matched to a gene: 12. In DNA, the CDR3 is TGTGCCAGCAGTTTTTCCCCCGCAGGGGGCGTTCAGACCCAGTACTTC. Protein sequence: CASSFSPAGGVQTQYF.

V is TRBV7-3 and J is TRBJ2-1; D is unclear. CDR3 length: 13 residues. Germline V lookup: CDR1 SGHTA, CDR2 FQGTGA. Trimming shortened V by 0 bases and J by 5 bases, and 5 bases separated the two germline ends. As DNA, the CDR3 is TGTGCCAGCAGCTTAACGTACAACAATGAGCAGTTCTTC. It is translated as CASSLTYNNEQFF.

The chain combines TRBV11-2 with TRBJ2-3; 9 nucleotides line up with TRBD2. Germline V gives CDR1 SGHAT, CDR2 FQNNGV. This CDR3 contains 15 residues. V was pared by 3 bases and J by 5 bases, with 6 bases of the junction left unmatched. The chain's CDR3 is CASSFGGGARDTQYF. The CDR3 bases are TGTGCCAGCAGCTTTGGCGGGGGGGCCCGAGATACGCAGTATTTT.

The chain employs TRBV18 and TRBJ1-3; D not resolved. This CDR3 is built from 16 residues. Trimming removed 5 bases from V and 0 bases from J, with 14 bases in between. Germline loops: CDR1 KGHSH, CDR2 LQKENI. CDR3: CASSISGFISGNTIYF. The CDR3 nucleotides are TGTGCCAGCTCAATCTCCGGGTTTATCTCTGGAAACACCATATATTTT.

The rearrangement uses TRBV6-5 and TRBJ1-3, with a possible D match to TRBD1 (5 bases). V lost 4 bases and J lost 1, with 14 bases in between. Germline V lookup: CDR1 MNHEY, CDR2 SVGAGI. The CDR3 has 16 residues. CDR3 sequence reads: CASSSHRQFSGNTIYF. For the CDR3, the DNA is TGTGCCAGCAGTTCACACCGACAGTTTTCTGGAAACACCATATATTTT.

In its sample, this clone was seen a few times. The chain joins TRBV7-2 to TRBJ2-1; 11 bases are shared with TRBD1. Trimming removed 5 bases from V and 7 bases from J; junction bases left unmatched: 7. CDR1 is SGHTA, CDR2 FQGNSA, per germline. This CDR3 has 15 amino acids. DNA for the CDR3: TGTGCCAGCAGCCCCCGGGACAGGGGGATGAATGAGCAGTTCTTC. Translating it yields CASSPRDRGMNEQFF.

The chain recombines TRBV29-1 with TRBJ2-5, with a possible D match to TRBD2 (6 bases). Germline V gene sequence: CDR1 SQVTM, CDR2 ANQGSEA. V lost 7 bases and J lost 4, with 16 bases in between. This CDR3 comprises 13 residues. CDR3 coding DNA: TGCAGCGCCCACCCCGGGGGAGGAGAGACCCAGTACTTC. Its translation: CSAHPGGGETQYF. Filled out from reference TRBV29-1 and TRBJ2-5, the complete variable domain reads SAVISQKPSRDICQRGTSLTIQCQVDSQVTMMFWYRQQPGQSLTLIATANQGSEATYESGFVIDKFPISRPNLTFSTLTVSNMSPEDSSIYLCSAHPGGGETQYFGPGTRLLVL.

V is TRBV27 and J is TRBJ2-3; TRBD2 is a possible D gene (6 bases). Per the germline V gene, CDR1 is MNHEY and CDR2 is SMNVEV (reference sequence). CDR3 length: 15 amino acids. The V gene lost 3 bases and the J gene lost 3 bases, with 13 bases spanning the gap. CDR3 coding DNA: TGTGCCAGCAGTTTGACTAGAGTGGCGACAGATACGCAGTATTTT. This sequence encodes CASSLTRVATDTQYF.

The chain links TRBV7-2 to TRBJ2-1; 7 bases line up with TRBD2. CDR3 length: 15 residues. Germline CDR1 is SGHTA and CDR2 is FQGNSA. V was pared by 1 base and J by 0 bases, with 0 bases of the junction left unmatched. The CDR3 here is CASSLGGGSYNEQFF. CDR3 bases: TGTGCCAGCAGCTTAGGCGGGGGCTCCTACAATGAGCAGTTCTTC.

The rearrangement uses TRBV14 and TRBJ2-3, with 9 bases identical to TRBD2. J was trimmed by 0 bases and V by 0 bases; bases with no gene match: 4. The germline V gene encodes CDR1 SGHDN and CDR2 FVKESK. The CDR3 extends over 17 amino acids. The DNA of the CDR3 is TGTGCCAGCAGCCAAGAGGAGAGCGGGGGGAGCACAGATACGCAGTATTTT. Translation gives CASSQEESGGSTDTQYF.

The chain uses TRBV3-1 (or the pseudogene TRBV3-2) and TRBJ2-5; 8 bases align to TRBD2. This CDR3 comprises 17 residues. V was clipped by 4 bases and J by 5 bases; unmatched bases: 15. Germline V gene lookup returns CDR1 LGHDT and CDR2 YNNKEL (reference sequence). CDR3 amino acids: CASSPRWAGGGGETQYF. The CDR3 DNA sequence: TGTGCCAGCAGCCCGAGGTGGGCGGGTGGCGGGGGGGAGACCCAGTACTTC.

In its sample, this clone was seen a few times. The chain is built from TRBV18 and TRBJ2-7; 7 bases match TRBD2. Germline CDR1 KGHSH, CDR2 LQKENI. The CDR3 totals 14 residues. After removal of 5 bases from V and 3 bases from J, the junction contained 7 bases not matched to a gene. The CDR3 sequence is CASSTDPSGYEQYF. CDR3 sequence (DNA): TGTGCCAGCTCAACAGACCCTAGCGGCTACGAGCAGTACTTC.

The chain employs TRBV6-4 and TRBJ1-2; 8 nucleotides align to TRBD1. CDR1 and CDR2 from the germline V gene are MRHNA and SNTAGT. The junction had 4 bases not matched to a gene; V was cut back by 0 bases and J by 7 bases. The CDR3 loop spans 14 amino acids. DNA of the CDR3: TGTGCCAGCAGTGACTCAACAGGGGGTTTTGGCTACACCTTC. This sequence encodes CASSDSTGGFGYTF.

This sequence joins TRBV3-1 (or the pseudogene TRBV3-2) and TRBJ2-1; 8 nucleotides line up with TRBD1. Trimming removed 3 bases from V and 9 bases from J; junction bases left unmatched: 1. The germline gives CDR1 LGHDT, CDR2 YNNKEL (reference sequence). The CDR3 totals 12 residues. CDR3 nucleotides: TGTGCCAGCAGCCAGACAGGGGTTGAGCAGTTCTTC. Its translation: CASSQTGVEQFF.

This chain connects TRBV6-2 or TRBV6-3 to TRBJ2-1, with 11 positions matching TRBD2. With V trimmed by 5 bases and J by 7 bases, 16 bases remained unmatched. The CDR3 loop spans 18 amino acids. Germline lookup yields CDR1 MNHEY and CDR2 SVGEGT. DNA for the CDR3: TGTGCCAGCAGTCGGCCGGGACTAGCGGCCCCTGTAAGGAATGAGCAGTTCTTC. Encoded protein: CASSRPGLAAPVRNEQFF.

The chain combines TRBV7-2 with TRBJ2-1; 9 nucleotides agree with TRBD1. The CDR3 contains 17 residues. With V trimmed by 4 bases and J by 5 bases, 12 bases remained unmatched. Germline V gene data show CDR1 as SGHTA and CDR2 as FQGNSA. CDR3 in DNA: TGTGCCAGCAGCTCACCGGGACAGGGTTCCTTTGACAATGAGCAGTTCTTC. It specifies CASSSPGQGSFDNEQFF.

This clone came up a few times. This chain links TRBV29-1 with TRBJ2-5; D is possibly TRBD2 (7 bases). The V and J ends lost 6 bases and 5 bases respectively, with 22 bases between them. The CDR3 extends over 15 amino acids. CDR1 is SQVTM and CDR2 is ANQGSEA in the germline V gene. In DNA, the CDR3 is TGCAGCGTCAGGGGAGGGGGAGGGCCCTCGGAGACCCAGTACTTC. Amino acids: CSVRGGGGPSETQYF.

The chain uses TRBV11-1 and TRBJ2-5; 8 positions match TRBD1. V lost 3 bases and J lost 5; bases outside the gene matches: 5. The germline V gene encodes CDR1 SGHAT and CDR2 FQDESV (reference sequence). CDR3 length equals 14 residues. The CDR3 DNA follows: TGTGCCAGCAGCTTTGACAGGGGAGGCGAGACCCAGTACTTC. As protein: CASSFDRGGETQYF.